This paragraph covers one T cell receptor beta chain sequence. Its antigen is undetermined. These data originate in a study of cytomegalovirus exposure and HLA in healthy donors. Study-level results: In vitro assays verified that a few CMV-associated chains recognized CMV antigens specifically. Investigators reported 150 to 200 TCR beta chains as tied to cytomegalovirus.

At the time of sampling, donors were nominally healthy, though unrecorded immune exposures were likely. This CDR3 has 14 amino acids. The ends were cut back, 7 bases at V and 2 bases at J, with 13 bases in the middle. Germline V CDR1 and CDR2: MNHEY, SVGAGI. 13 Jbeta primers and 60 Vbeta primers were used for the PCR. The repertoire was sequenced with immunoSEQ multiplex PCR; TCRdb's copy has only in-frame clones and lacks some. This repertoire shows over 150,000 clones, roughly 75% found once; its top ten account for less than 5.5%. The chain carries TRBV6-5 and TRBJ2-3; TRBD1 is a possible D gene (5 bases). This receptor was identified in a male donor in good health and CMV-seronegative. The sample was PBMCs. CDR3 amino acids: CASTLTGPTDTQYF. CDR3 in DNA: TGTGCCAGCACCCTAACAGGTCCCACAGATACGCAGTATTTT.